This is a list of T cell receptor beta chains from one sample in a study of shared clonotypes between healthy human individuals. Only in-frame clones appear in the TCRdb table, and some are missing; sequencing was by immunoSEQ multiplex PCR. The sample includes millions of clones, approximately 94% of them seen just once. Specimen: naive CD8+ T cells sorted from blood. The receptors here all came from a man younger than 35 in good health. CDR3s include the opening cysteine and the closing phenylalanine or tryptophan. The order of the fields is CDR3 protein, CDR3 DNA, D gene, V gene, clone size, J gene. A D gene is named only where the DNA matches it firmly. Only part of the rows carry a size: once, few, many, or a class if the clone is expanded.

CDR3aa: CAISESGTVNQPQHF
CDR3nt: TGTGCCATCAGTGAGTCAGGAACAGTCAATCAGCCCCAGCATTTT
d_gene: -
v_gene: TRBV10-3
abundance: -
j_gene: TRBJ1-5

CDR3aa: CASSEKRGSPGAQHF
CDR3nt: TGTGCCAGCAGTGAAAAACGGGGGTCACCGGGGGCCCAGCATTTT
d_gene: -
v_gene: TRBV6-1
abundance: once
j_gene: TRBJ1-5

CDR3aa: CATSSGTSGTGDNEKLFF
CDR3nt: TGTGCCACCAGCAGCGGGACAAGCGGCACAGGAGATAATGAAAAACTGTTTTTT
d_gene: -
v_gene: TRBV15
abundance: once
j_gene: TRBJ1-4

CDR3aa: CASSLNSNQPQHF
CDR3nt: TGTGCCAGCAGCTTGAACAGCAATCAGCCCCAGCATTTT
d_gene: -
v_gene: TRBV7-9
abundance: -
j_gene: TRBJ1-5

CDR3aa: CASSKTPAFNEQFF
CDR3nt: TGTGCCAGCAGCAAGACCCCAGCGTTTAATGAGCAGTTCTTC
d_gene: -
v_gene: TRBV7-9
abundance: -
j_gene: TRBJ2-1

CDR3aa: CASSSWTGASSYEQYF
CDR3nt: TGTGCCAGCAGCTCCTGGACAGGGGCTAGCTCCTACGAGCAGTACTTC
d_gene: TRBD1
v_gene: TRBV13
abundance: -
j_gene: TRBJ2-7

CDR3aa: CSVTHDTEAFF
CDR3nt: TGCAGCGTCACACACGACACTGAAGCTTTCTTT
d_gene: -
v_gene: TRBV29-1
abundance: -
j_gene: TRBJ1-1

CDR3aa: CASSEPSSEAFF
CDR3nt: TGTGCCAGCAGTGAACCTTCTTCTGAAGCTTTCTTT
d_gene: -
v_gene: TRBV2
abundance: -
j_gene: TRBJ1-1

CDR3aa: CASSATGGRYTGELFF
CDR3nt: TGTGCCAGCAGTGCAACAGGGGGCAGGTACACCGGGGAGCTGTTTTTT
d_gene: TRBD1
v_gene: TRBV6-4
abundance: once
j_gene: TRBJ2-2

CDR3aa: CASSSIGQNQPQHF
CDR3nt: TGTGCCAGCAGCTCGATAGGACAGAATCAGCCCCAGCATTTT
d_gene: -
v_gene: TRBV7-9
abundance: -
j_gene: TRBJ1-5

CDR3aa: CASSVLGLAGAADTQYF
CDR3nt: TGTGCCAGCTCCGTACTCGGACTAGCGGGAGCGGCAGATACGCAGTATTTT
d_gene: TRBD2
v_gene: TRBV7-2
abundance: -
j_gene: TRBJ2-3

CDR3aa: CASSSHNPGGYTF
CDR3nt: TGTGCCAGCAGTTCCCATAATCCAGGCGGCTACACCTTC
d_gene: -
v_gene: TRBV6-5
abundance: -
j_gene: TRBJ1-2

CDR3aa: CASSSGTGGTGELFF
CDR3nt: TGTGCCAGCAGTTCCGGGACAGGGGGAACCGGGGAGCTGTTTTTT
d_gene: TRBD1
v_gene: TRBV27
abundance: -
j_gene: TRBJ2-2

CDR3aa: CASSSLAGGGETQYF
CDR3nt: TGTGCCAGCAGCTCTCTAGCGGGAGGAGGAGAGACCCAGTACTTC
d_gene: TRBD2
v_gene: TRBV7-2
abundance: -
j_gene: TRBJ2-5

CDR3aa: CASSESLGRYGYTF
CDR3nt: TGCGCCAGCAGTGAGTCTTTAGGAAGGTATGGCTACACCTTC
d_gene: -
v_gene: TRBV10-2
abundance: -
j_gene: TRBJ1-2

CDR3aa: CASSQGQGTSYEQYF
CDR3nt: TGCGCCAGCAGCCAAGGACAGGGCACCTCCTACGAGCAGTACTTC
d_gene: TRBD1
v_gene: TRBV4-1
abundance: -
j_gene: TRBJ2-7

CDR3aa: CASGLVRVGQPQHF
CDR3nt: TGTGCTAGTGGTTTGGTCAGAGTCGGGCAGCCCCAGCATTTT
d_gene: -
v_gene: TRBV12-5
abundance: few
j_gene: TRBJ1-5

CDR3aa: CASTPGQGAWEQFF
CDR3nt: TGCGCCAGCACCCCGGGACAGGGGGCATGGGAGCAGTTCTTC
d_gene: TRBD1
v_gene: TRBV4-3
abundance: -
j_gene: TRBJ2-1

CDR3aa: CASSLGQGETGELFF
CDR3nt: TGTGCCAGCAGCTTAGGACAGGGAGAAACCGGGGAGCTGTTTTTT
d_gene: TRBD1
v_gene: TRBV7-9
abundance: -
j_gene: TRBJ2-2

CDR3aa: CASSDIETQYF
CDR3nt: TGTGCCAGCAGTGATATCGAGACCCAGTACTTC
d_gene: -
v_gene: TRBV2
abundance: -
j_gene: TRBJ2-5

CDR3aa: CASSASAGEQYF
CDR3nt: TGTGCCAGCAGCGCATCTGCGGGGGAGCAGTACTTC
d_gene: -
v_gene: TRBV13
abundance: -
j_gene: TRBJ2-7

CDR3aa: CASSQEPGTGGTYEQYF
CDR3nt: TGCGCCAGCAGCCAAGAACCCGGGACAGGGGGGACCTACGAGCAGTACTTC
d_gene: TRBD1
v_gene: TRBV4-1
abundance: -
j_gene: TRBJ2-7

CDR3aa: CASSSGGGFYEQYF
CDR3nt: TGCGCCAGCAGCTCAGGAGGGGGATTTTACGAGCAGTACTTC
d_gene: -
v_gene: TRBV5-1
abundance: -
j_gene: TRBJ2-7

CDR3aa: CASSSTGTEGETQYF
CDR3nt: TGTGCCAGCAGTTCTACCGGGACGGAGGGAGAGACCCAGTACTTC
d_gene: -
v_gene: TRBV6-5
abundance: -
j_gene: TRBJ2-5

CDR3aa: CASSPGAGGSYEQYF
CDR3nt: TGTGCTAGCAGCCCAGGGGCGGGAGGATCCTACGAGCAGTACTTC
d_gene: TRBD2
v_gene: TRBV7-7
abundance: -
j_gene: TRBJ2-7

CDR3aa: CSVEGVEVTDTQYF
CDR3nt: TGCAGCGTTGAAGGAGTAGAAGTGACAGATACGCAGTATTTT
d_gene: -
v_gene: TRBV29-1
abundance: -
j_gene: TRBJ2-3

CDR3aa: CAISPGTDNNQPQHF
CDR3nt: TGTGCCATCAGCCCAGGGACGGACAACAATCAGCCCCAGCATTTT
d_gene: -
v_gene: TRBV10-3
abundance: -
j_gene: TRBJ1-5

CDR3aa: CASSQEGGYGYTF
CDR3nt: TGCGCCAGCAGCCAAGAGGGGGGGTATGGCTACACCTTC
d_gene: -
v_gene: TRBV4-1
abundance: -
j_gene: TRBJ1-2

CDR3aa: CASSLLSRAEETQYF
CDR3nt: TGTGCCAGCAGCTTATTGAGCAGGGCTGAAGAGACCCAGTACTTC
d_gene: -
v_gene: TRBV13
abundance: once
j_gene: TRBJ2-5

CDR3aa: CSGTVSSYNEQFF
CDR3nt: TGCAGCGGTACAGTGAGCTCCTACAATGAGCAGTTCTTC
d_gene: -
v_gene: TRBV29-1
abundance: -
j_gene: TRBJ2-1

CDR3aa: CASSLVSDTQYF
CDR3nt: TGTGCCAGCAGCTTAGTATCCGATACGCAGTATTTT
d_gene: -
v_gene: TRBV7-9
abundance: -
j_gene: TRBJ2-3

CDR3aa: CASAGSAYEQYF
CDR3nt: TGTGCCAGCGCCGGGAGCGCCTACGAGCAGTACTTC
d_gene: -
v_gene: TRBV4-2
abundance: few
j_gene: TRBJ2-7

CDR3aa: CASSILGTEHTDTQYF
CDR3nt: TGTGCCAGTAGTATCCTCGGGACAGAACACACAGATACGCAGTATTTT
d_gene: TRBD1
v_gene: TRBV19
abundance: -
j_gene: TRBJ2-3

CDR3aa: CASSPTGNEQFF
CDR3nt: TGCGCCAGCAGCCCTACAGGGAATGAGCAGTTCTTC
d_gene: -
v_gene: TRBV10-1
abundance: -
j_gene: TRBJ2-1

CDR3aa: CASAITGTDYEQYF
CDR3nt: TGTGCCAGTGCAATTACTGGGACAGACTACGAGCAGTACTTC
d_gene: TRBD1
v_gene: TRBV19
abundance: -
j_gene: TRBJ2-7

CDR3aa: CASSFVVTSGELFF
CDR3nt: TGTGCCAGCAGTTTTGTGGTAACCTCCGGGGAGCTGTTTTTT
d_gene: -
v_gene: TRBV27
abundance: -
j_gene: TRBJ2-2

CDR3aa: CAWSPTGALNQPQHF
CDR3nt: TGTGCCTGGAGCCCGACAGGGGCCCTAAATCAGCCCCAGCATTTT
d_gene: TRBD1
v_gene: TRBV30
abundance: -
j_gene: TRBJ1-5

CDR3aa: CASSLSPRSPYEQYF
CDR3nt: TGTGCCAGCAGCTTATCCCCCAGGTCCCCCTACGAGCAGTACTTC
d_gene: -
v_gene: TRBV27
abundance: once
j_gene: TRBJ2-7

CDR3aa: CASSLLLAGISDTQYF
CDR3nt: TGTGCCAGCAGCTTGCTACTAGCGGGAATATCAGATACGCAGTATTTT
d_gene: TRBD2
v_gene: TRBV7-9
abundance: -
j_gene: TRBJ2-3

CDR3aa: CASGAGPLETQYF
CDR3nt: TGTGCCAGCGGGGCGGGACCCCTAGAGACCCAGTACTTC
d_gene: -
v_gene: TRBV7-9
abundance: -
j_gene: TRBJ2-5

CDR3aa: CASSLAWGILEETQYF
CDR3nt: TGTGCCAGCAGCTTAGCGTGGGGGATTTTAGAAGAGACCCAGTACTTC
d_gene: -
v_gene: TRBV7-9
abundance: -
j_gene: TRBJ2-5

CDR3aa: CASSIDRGFQETQYF
CDR3nt: TGTGCCAGCAGCATAGACAGGGGGTTCCAAGAGACCCAGTACTTC
d_gene: TRBD1
v_gene: TRBV7-9
abundance: -
j_gene: TRBJ2-5

CDR3aa: CASSLVGFGGKAFF
CDR3nt: TGTGCCAGCAGCTTGGTAGGGTTCGGTGGAAAAGCTTTCTTT
d_gene: -
v_gene: TRBV5-8
abundance: -
j_gene: TRBJ1-1

CDR3aa: CASSFDNQETQYF
CDR3nt: TGTGCCAGCAGCTTTGACAACCAAGAGACCCAGTACTTC
d_gene: -
v_gene: TRBV11-1
abundance: -
j_gene: TRBJ2-5

CDR3aa: CSVGVEITGELFF
CDR3nt: TGCAGCGTGGGGGTTGAGATCACCGGGGAGCTGTTTTTT
d_gene: -
v_gene: TRBV29-1
abundance: once
j_gene: TRBJ2-2

CDR3aa: CASRGIRDRAYEQYF
CDR3nt: TGTGCCAGCAGGGGAATCCGGGACCGCGCCTACGAGCAGTACTTC
d_gene: -
v_gene: TRBV2
abundance: -
j_gene: TRBJ2-7

CDR3aa: CASRTQGGNTEAFF
CDR3nt: TGTGCCAGCCGTACGCAGGGAGGAAACACTGAAGCTTTCTTT
d_gene: -
v_gene: TRBV13
abundance: -
j_gene: TRBJ1-1

CDR3aa: CSVEYYNYPGLAGVDTQYF
CDR3nt: TGCAGCGTTGAATACTACAACTATCCGGGACTAGCGGGGGTAGATACGCAGTATTTT
d_gene: TRBD2
v_gene: TRBV29-1
abundance: -
j_gene: TRBJ2-3

CDR3aa: CASSSGGVEAFF
CDR3nt: TGTGCCAGCAGCTCGGGGGGAGTTGAAGCTTTCTTT
d_gene: -
v_gene: TRBV2
abundance: -
j_gene: TRBJ1-1

CDR3aa: CASSPGGEDYGYTF
CDR3nt: TGTGCCAGCAGCCCCGGGGGGGAAGACTATGGCTACACCTTC
d_gene: -
v_gene: TRBV5-4
abundance: -
j_gene: TRBJ1-2

CDR3aa: CASKEGGGTQYF
CDR3nt: TGTGCCAGCAAGGAAGGCGGCGGTACGCAGTATTTT
d_gene: -
v_gene: TRBV2
abundance: -
j_gene: TRBJ2-3

CDR3aa: CASSPRGWGGNTEAFF
CDR3nt: TGTGCCAGCAGTCCCCGGGGATGGGGGGGAAACACTGAAGCTTTCTTT
d_gene: -
v_gene: TRBV28
abundance: -
j_gene: TRBJ1-1

CDR3aa: CAGGDREGYEQYF
CDR3nt: TGTGCCGGGGGGGACAGAGAAGGCTACGAGCAGTACTTC
d_gene: -
v_gene: TRBV10-3
abundance: -
j_gene: TRBJ2-7

CDR3aa: CASSPQGSGQPQHF
CDR3nt: TGTGCCAGCAGTCCCCAGGGGTCGGGTCAGCCCCAGCATTTT
d_gene: -
v_gene: TRBV28
abundance: -
j_gene: TRBJ1-5

CDR3aa: CASSQDRHRYTEAFF
CDR3nt: TGCGCCAGCAGCCAAGACCGGCACCGATACACTGAAGCTTTCTTT
d_gene: -
v_gene: TRBV4-3
abundance: -
j_gene: TRBJ1-1

CDR3aa: CASSYRGPLTDTQYF
CDR3nt: TGTGCCAGCAGTTATCGGGGGCCATTAACAGATACGCAGTATTTT
d_gene: -
v_gene: TRBV28
abundance: -
j_gene: TRBJ2-3

CDR3aa: CASSPPGDTGEQYF
CDR3nt: TGTGCCAGCTCACCACCGGGTGACACGGGCGAGCAGTACTTC
d_gene: -
v_gene: TRBV18
abundance: -
j_gene: TRBJ2-7

CDR3aa: CASSQVAGSSYNEQFF
CDR3nt: TGCGCCAGCAGCCAGGTAGCGGGCAGCTCCTACAATGAGCAGTTCTTC
d_gene: TRBD2
v_gene: TRBV4-1
abundance: -
j_gene: TRBJ2-1

CDR3aa: CASSLGLAGGRGHEQYF
CDR3nt: TGTGCCAGCAGCTTAGGGCTAGCGGGAGGACGTGGCCACGAGCAGTACTTC
d_gene: TRBD2
v_gene: TRBV7-9
abundance: -
j_gene: TRBJ2-7

CDR3aa: CASSFGAYTEAFF
CDR3nt: TGTGCCAGCAGCTTCGGGGCGTACACTGAAGCTTTCTTT
d_gene: -
v_gene: TRBV11-2
abundance: -
j_gene: TRBJ1-1